These T cell receptor beta chains were read from a single sample in a study of blood T cell repertoires in COVID-19. Profiling relied on immunoSEQ multiplex PCR, and the TCRdb table lists in-frame clones only, not all of them. The table has about 220,000 clones, roughly 80% seen once. The sample comprised peripheral blood. The source of these receptors is a human donor in a cohort sampled during active COVID-19. Both conserved end residues are part of each CDR3. Each record gives: D gene, CDR3 length, J gene, V gene, clone size, CDR3 DNA, CDR3 protein. The D gene is left open where the match is weak. For some rows the clone size is stated as once, few or many, or as a class when expanded; others skip it.

D gene: -; CDR3 length: 17; J gene: TRBJ2-7; V gene: TRBV28; clone size: few; CDR3 DNA: TGTGCCAGCCTCGTAGGGACAGCTGGCAGGGAGGACTACGAGCAGTACTTC; CDR3 protein: CASLVGTAGREDYEQYF
D gene: TRBD1; CDR3 length: 11; J gene: TRBJ1-1; V gene: TRBV28; clone size: -; CDR3 DNA: TGTGCCAGCAGGGACAGGTTTGAAGCTTTCTTT; CDR3 protein: CASRDRFEAFF
D gene: -; CDR3 length: 13; J gene: TRBJ1-4; V gene: TRBV2; clone size: -; CDR3 DNA: TGTGCCAGCGGCGGGGCTTGGGGTGAAAAACTGTTTTTT; CDR3 protein: CASGGAWGEKLFF
D gene: TRBD1; CDR3 length: 15; J gene: TRBJ1-2; V gene: TRBV18; clone size: once; CDR3 DNA: TGTGCCAGCTCATTTACCGGGACAGGGGGGAATGGCTACACCTTC; CDR3 protein: CASSFTGTGGNGYTF
D gene: -; CDR3 length: 15; J gene: TRBJ2-1; V gene: TRBV7-2; clone size: -; CDR3 DNA: TGTGCCAGCAGCTTACAGCGGAACCCCAACAATGAGCAGTTCTTC; CDR3 protein: CASSLQRNPNNEQFF
D gene: TRBD1; CDR3 length: 14; J gene: TRBJ1-1; V gene: TRBV30; clone size: -; CDR3 DNA: TGTGCCTGGAACCCGACAGGGGGCATCACTGAAGCTTTCTTT; CDR3 protein: CAWNPTGGITEAFF
D gene: TRBD2; CDR3 length: 17; J gene: TRBJ2-2; V gene: TRBV7-2; clone size: -; CDR3 DNA: TGTGCCAGCAGATTTAGCGGGAGGGCCTTACTGGCCGGGGAGCTGTTTTTT; CDR3 protein: CASRFSGRALLAGELFF
D gene: -; CDR3 length: 16; J gene: TRBJ2-5; V gene: TRBV6-5; clone size: -; CDR3 DNA: TGTGCCAGCAGTTCCGGCGGGCTACCTCCCGCAGAGACCCAGTACTTC; CDR3 protein: CASSSGGLPPAETQYF
D gene: TRBD1; CDR3 length: 15; J gene: TRBJ1-2; V gene: TRBV14; clone size: -; CDR3 DNA: TGTGCCAGCAGCCAAGGAGACAGGGCTCACTATGGCTACACCTTC; CDR3 protein: CASSQGDRAHYGYTF
D gene: -; CDR3 length: 15; J gene: TRBJ2-7; V gene: TRBV30; clone size: -; CDR3 DNA: TGTGCCTGGGTCCCCCAGGGTATAGCCTCCTACGAGCAGTACTTC; CDR3 protein: CAWVPQGIASYEQYF